Following are 21 T cell receptor beta chains from one sample sequenced in a study of OX40 agonist ivuxolimab in advanced cancers. The protocol was immunoSEQ multiplex PCR, while the TCRdb copy is restricted to in-frame clones and leaves out a portion. The data contain approximately 48,000 clones, nearly 80% of them seen just once; the ten biggest clones take up 3.5% to 4.5%. Sequenced here: CD4+ or CD8+ T cells sorted from blood, sampled in a trial of the OX40 agonist ivuxolimab. These receptors were collected from an adult with an advanced solid tumor such as melanoma, head and neck, liver or kidney cancer.

This rearrangement joins TRBV2 to TRBJ2-2, with 10 bases matching TRBD2. CDR1 and CDR2 from the germline V gene are SNHLY and FYNNEI. CDR3 length: 17 amino acids. V was pared by 7 bases and J by 3 bases, with 11 bases of the junction left unmatched. The CDR3 nucleotides read TGTGCCAGCATGGGGAGTAGACTAGCGGGTTACACCGGGGAGCTGTTTTTT. It is translated as CASMGSRLAGYTGELFF.

As for this clone: The same CDR3 also results from other DNA sequences found in this sample. J is TRBJ2-5 and V is TRBV7-8, with D perhaps TRBD1 (5 bases). This CDR3 is 11 amino acids long. The germline gives CDR1 SGHVS, CDR2 FQNEAQ. Trimming shortened V by 4 bases and J by 5 bases, and 5 bases separated the two germline ends. The CDR3, as DNA: TGTGCCAGCAGCTCAGGGGAGACCCAGTACTTC. It yields the protein CASSSGETQYF.

The chain links TRBV7-2 to TRBJ2-7; D unclear. Germline V CDR1 and CDR2: SGHTA, FQGNSA. V was trimmed by 1 base and J by 5 bases, leaving 6 bases between them. The CDR3 sequence is 12 residues long. This CDR3 reads CASSLDLNEQYF. The CDR3 DNA sequence: TGTGCCAGCAGCTTAGATCTAAACGAGCAGTACTTC. The variable domain in full, with the rest retrieved from reference TRBV7-2 and TRBJ2-7, is GAGVSQSPSNKVTEKGKDVELRCDPISGHTALYWYRQSLGQGLEFLIYFQGNSAPDKSGLPSDRFSAERTGGSVSTLTIQRTQQEDSAVYLCASSLDLNEQYFGPGTRLTVT.

The chain has TRBV14 and TRBJ2-1, with TRBD2 as a possible D gene (5 bases). V shed 1 base and J shed 10 bases, with 14 bases lying between them. The CDR3 sequence is 14 residues long. Germline V gene lookup returns CDR1 SGHDN and CDR2 FVKESK. The CDR3 sequence is CASSQGTRLREQFF. Here the CDR3 DNA reads TGTGCCAGCAGCCAAGGGACTCGCTTGCGGGAGCAGTTCTTC.

The chain combines TRBV5-4 with TRBJ2-5; no reliable D call. Germline CDR1 is SGHNT and CDR2 is YYREEE (reference sequence). With 2 bases removed from V and 2 bases from J, the gap between germline ends came to 10 bases. The CDR3 is made up of 14 amino acids. The CDR3 nucleotides are TGTGCCAGCAGCTTAACAGCTACTCAAGAGACCCAGTACTTC. It codes for CASSLTATQETQYF.

The chain employs TRBV6-5 and TRBJ1-5, with TRBD1 matching over 8 bases. Per the germline V gene, CDR1 is MNHEY and CDR2 is SVGAGI. The CDR3 runs to 15 residues. V shed 8 bases, J shed 7 bases, and the junction held 13 bases outside the gene matches. DNA for the CDR3: TGTGCCAGCCGCGAAGGACAGGGCAGTGGCCAGCCCCAGCATTTT. Protein sequence: CASREGQGSGQPQHF.

This chain links TRBV7-9 with TRBJ2-5; 7 bases match TRBD2. CDR1 is SEHNR, CDR2 FQNEAQ, per germline (reference sequence). J lost 0 bases, V lost 0 bases, and 4 bases had no gene match. The CDR3 totals 16 residues. The DNA for the CDR3 is TGTGCCAGCAGCTTAGCACTAGCGAGGTACCAAGAGACCCAGTACTTC. Translating gives CASSLALARYQETQYF.

The chain couples TRBV18 to TRBJ1-1; D is ambiguous. The germline V gene encodes CDR1 KGHSH and CDR2 LQKENI. The V end lost 2 bases, the J end lost 0 bases, and 10 bases lay between the germline ends. The CDR3 totals 15 residues. CDR3 loop: CASSPMAELNTEAFF. The CDR3 DNA follows: TGTGCCAGCTCACCAATGGCGGAACTGAACACTGAAGCTTTCTTT.

The gene calls are TRBV7-6 and TRBJ1-5; D not certain. CDR3 size: 13 residues. Germline lookup yields CDR1 SGHVS and CDR2 FNYEAQ. V was cut by 5 bases and J by 9 bases, with 14 bases left in between. The CDR3 nucleotides read TGTGCCAGCAGCATGGGTCCGGATATGCCCCAGCATTTT. Its protein product is CASSMGPDMPQHF.

CDR3 residues: CAIKSGTGRNQPQHF. The DNA for the CDR3 is TGTGCCATCAAATCCGGGACAGGGAGAAATCAGCCCCAGCATTTT. This chain connects TRBV10-3 to TRBJ1-5; 9 nucleotides line up with TRBD1. This CDR3 spans 15 amino acids. V shed 7 bases, J shed 4 bases, and the junction held 8 bases outside the gene matches. CDR1 ENHRY and CDR2 SYGVKD come from the germline V gene.

This chain connects TRBV2 to TRBJ2-2; D is possibly TRBD1 (6 bases). The CDR3 consists of 14 residues. Deletions cut 7 bases from V and 5 bases from J, with 14 bases between. Germline lookup yields CDR1 SNHLY and CDR2 FYNNEI. DNA of the CDR3: TGTGCCAGCACTGAGAAGGGGGAGACCGGGGAGCTGTTTTTT. This encodes CASTEKGETGELFF.

This clone showed up just once. V gene TRBV6-1 combines with J gene TRBJ1-1; TRBD1 matches 7 bases. The trim removed 6 bases at V and 0 bases at J, leaving 7 bases unmatched. The CDR3 is 15 amino acids. The germline gives CDR1 MNHNS, CDR2 SASEGT. The CDR3 sequence: CASRDTGQLNTEAFF. The CDR3 nucleotides are TGTGCCAGCAGAGACACGGGACAGCTGAACACTGAAGCTTTCTTT.

The chain recombines TRBV7-2 with TRBJ2-7; D gene uncertain. CDR1 SGHTA and CDR2 FQGNSA come from the germline V gene. Trimming shortened V by 0 bases and J by 2 bases, and 11 bases separated the two germline ends. CDR3 length equals 15 residues. The CDR3 protein is CASSLATAATYEQYF. The CDR3 nucleotides read TGTGCCAGCAGCTTAGCCACAGCTGCCACCTACGAGCAGTACTTC.

This clone has a handful of counts. The rearrangement links TRBV4-3 to TRBJ2-3, with 11 bases fitting TRBD2. The CDR3 totals 19 residues. V lost 1 base and J lost 2; bases outside the gene matches: 11. CDR1 and CDR2 (germline): LGHNA, YSLEER. For the CDR3, the DNA is TGCGCCAGCAGCCAAGGTTCGACTAGCGGGGACGGGATCACAGATACGCAGTATTTT. Protein: CASSQGSTSGDGITDTQYF.

Comments on this clone: Its ends do not fully match the called genes, so a read error is possible. Different DNA sequences within this sample yield the same CDR3. This sequence joins TRBV2 and TRBJ2-5, with D hard to call. The CDR3 runs to 11 residues. Germline values: CDR1 SNHLY, CDR2 FYNNEI. CDR3 sequence: CASSGQETQYF. DNA for the CDR3: TGTGCTAGCAGTGGGCAAGAGACCCAGTACTTC.

The chain joins TRBV30 to TRBJ2-3; TRBD2 matches at 14 bases. The V and J ends lost 6 bases and 0 bases, in that order; junction bases with no gene match: 11. CDR3 size: 18 residues. The germline V gene encodes CDR1 GTSNPN and CDR2 SVGIG (reference sequence). CDR3 DNA: TGTGCCTGCTTGGGGACGGGGACTAGCGGGAGAAGCACAGATACGCAGTATTTT. This gives the protein CACLGTGTSGRSTDTQYF.

In nucleotides, the CDR3 is TGTGCCAGCAGTTACGGAGTTGAGCAGTACTTC. Protein sequence: CASSYGVEQYF. This chain connects TRBV6-6 to TRBJ2-7; no firm D call. V lost 2 bases and J lost 7, with 6 bases in between. CDR1 and CDR2 from the germline V gene are MNHNY and SVGAGI (reference sequence). This CDR3 is 11 amino acids long.

V gene TRBV7-2 combines with J gene TRBJ2-6; D remains unclear. The germline CDR1 and CDR2 sequences are SGHTA and FQGNSA. V lost 4 bases to trimming and J lost 1 base, with 8 bases between them. The CDR3 has 15 residues. The CDR3, as DNA: TGTGCCAGCAGCTCCAGGTGGTCTGGGGCCAACGTCCTGACTTTC. It specifies CASSSRWSGANVLTF. The full variable domain, in which reference TRBV7-2 and TRBJ2-6 provide the parts outside the CDR3, is GAGVSQSPSNKVTEKGKDVELRCDPISGHTALYWYRQSLGQGLEFLIYFQGNSAPDKSGLPSDRFSAERTGGSVSTLTIQRTQQEDSAVYLCASSSRWSGANVLTFGAGSRLTVL.

The genes are TRBV7-2 and TRBJ2-2; weak D call: TRBD2 (6 bases). The germline V and J ends were trimmed by 1 base and 5 bases, with 8 bases remaining between them. CDR3 length: 14 residues. CDR1 is SGHTA, CDR2 FQGNSA, per germline. The DNA for the CDR3 is TGTGCCAGCAGCTTAGAGGGACTTACCGGGGAGCTGTTTTTT. Amino acids: CASSLEGLTGELFF.

By proportion, this clone is medium-sized (0.01 to 0.1%). The rearrangement links TRBV5-4 to TRBJ2-3, with a tentative D call TRBD1 (6 bases). The V gene's germline CDR1 is SGHNT and CDR2 YYREEE (reference sequence). Trimming left V 4 bases short and J 3 bases short, with 9 bases between. The CDR3 extends over 13 amino acids. CDR3 coding DNA: TGTGCCAGCAGCGAGCAGGGGACAGATACGCAGTATTTT. This gives the protein CASSEQGTDTQYF.

V usage is TRBV5-1 and J usage is TRBJ2-1; 13 bases fit TRBD2. Germline V gene lookup returns CDR1 SGHRS and CDR2 YFSETQ. This CDR3 is built from 15 residues. J lost 7 bases, V lost 2 bases, and 3 bases had no gene match. DNA of the CDR3: TGCGCCAGCAGCTTAGGACTAGCGGGAGTTAATGAGCAGTTCTTC. It encodes CASSLGLAGVNEQFF.